This T cell receptor (beta chain) originates from a study of blood T cells in healthy people across ages. The count of this clonotype is one. The CDR3 is 14 residues long. From germline, CDR1 is DFQATT and CDR2 SNEGSKA (reference sequence). PCR was performed a second time for about 6 to 12 cycles using a sample-barcoded 5' primer and a J-beta primer mix. TCRdb used MiXCR to reprocess the 5' RACE reads, holding one entry per CDR3 protein. This table holds approximately 1,000,000 distinct CDR3 sequences, around two fifths found once. Material: blood. This chain joins TRBV20-1 and TRBJ2-5; no definite D call. The J call may be incorrect, as the DNA end agrees better with TRBJ2-7. The sequence was collected from a man aged 18 to 35 in good health. CDR3: CSARDWQVANEQYF. CDR3 sequence (DNA): TGCAGTGCTAGAGATTGGCAGGTTGCCAACGAGCAGTACTTC.